Each of the 6 T cell receptor beta chains below was sequenced from the same sample in a study of tumor and adjacent non-tumor tissue in lung cancer. TCRbeta libraries were built with three rounds of nested PCR, modified from ARM-PCR. TCRdb re-called the multiplex PCR reads through MiXCR, storing one row per CDR3 protein. The sample consists of more than 85,000 distinct CDR3 sequences, 84% of them appearing once. No cell sorting was done before RNA was extracted from the tissue. The sample taken for sequencing was lung tumor tissue. The receptor set was obtained from a man in his 70s with non-small cell lung cancer.

The chain links TRBV10-2 to TRBJ2-2, with D perhaps TRBD1 (6 bases). Germline V lookup: CDR1 WSHSY, CDR2 SAAADI. Trimming took 10 bases from V and 5 from J, leaving 17 bases between them. The CDR3 runs 14 residues. The CDR3 spells CANNDLGATGELFF. CDR3 coding DNA: TGCGCCAACAATGATCTGGGGGCTACCGGGGAGCTGTTTTTT.

The genes are TRBV29-1 and TRBJ2-1; maybe TRBD2 (7 bases). This CDR3 region has 14 residues. Per the germline V gene, CDR1 is SQVTM and CDR2 is ANQGSEA. Trimming left V 6 bases short and J 5 bases short, with 17 bases between. CDR3 amino acids: CSVGLGGGDNEQFF. The CDR3 DNA reads TGCAGCGTAGGACTAGGGGGAGGCGACAATGAGCAGTTCTTC.

This clonotype was picked up many times. This rearrangement joins TRBV20-1 to TRBJ2-5; 8 nucleotides line up with TRBD2. J lost 2 bases, V lost 3 bases, and 8 bases had no gene match. Germline CDR1 reads DFQATT; CDR2 reads SNEGSKA (reference sequence). There are 15 residues in the CDR3. CDR3 DNA sequence: TGCAGTGCTAGTGGCGGGGGGATGTTACAAGAGACCCAGTACTTC. The encoded protein is CSASGGGMLQETQYF.

As for this clonotype: The junction and the germline gene differ at one end; a read error may be behind it. This chain uses TRBV6-2 or TRBV6-3 with TRBJ2-3, with D possibly TRBD1 on 5 matching bases. Germline lookup yields CDR1 MNHEY and CDR2 SVGEGT. The CDR3 is 17 amino acids. Written as DNA, the CDR3 is TGTGTCAGCACTTATCCGATGACAGTAGGCCATCAGGATACGCAGTATTTT. It yields the protein CVSTYPMTVGHQDTQYF.

About this clonotype: This CDR3 is missing its conserved last phenylalanine or tryptophan, likely due to a read error. V gene TRBV29-1 combines with J gene TRBJ2-5; tentative D call: TRBD1 (6 bases). The germline V gene encodes CDR1 SQVTM and CDR2 ANQGSEA. CDR3 length: 12 amino acids. CDR3 sequence (DNA): TGCAGCATTGAGGCAGGGGAAGAGACCCAGTACTTA. Its protein product is CSIEAGEETQYL.

Notes on this clonotype: Relative to the germline gene, one junction end is altered; a read error may explain this. The chain links TRBV5-5 to TRBJ2-7; D unresolved. The V gene's germline CDR1 is SGHKS and CDR2 YYEKEE (reference sequence). CDR3 length: 13 amino acids. CDR3 amino acids: CVSSLATSYEQHF. CDR3 DNA: TGTGTCAGCAGCTTGGCCACCTCCTACGAGCAGCACTTC.